This T cell receptor beta chain was captured by sequencing in a study of blood T cell repertoires in COVID-19 (dated by TCRdb to the early 2020s). As for the study more broadly: Samples from collaborators originated in the United States, Italy and Spain and spanned both the acute and convalescent phases of COVID-19. The prospective study material was composed of cDNA or gDNA derived from T cells, B-cell-depleted T cells, or PBMCs. Subjects who had been exposed to COVID-19, were actively infected with it, or had recovered from it provided the deeply sampled blood TCRbeta repertoires that made up the dataset. The repertoires were released in a freely available public database meant as a resource for research on the immune response to SARS-CoV-2. Samples were obtained from the ongoing ImmuneRACE study (first 160 participants) and from 950 to 1,500 subjects provided by 6 global collaborators. The sample metadata nearly always contained a de-identified subject ID, COVID-19 status, age in years and sex. Where available, HLA class I and class II types were obtained from metadata supplied by the sample provider rather than from assay-based typing. What the work shows at the level of the full study, not this receptor alone: How much clinical and demographic metadata was included differed by source and by participant, and the metadata was provided uncurated.

In the prospective study, participants were 18 to 89 years old, resided in about 25 geographic areas of the United States, and were enrolled through a virtual design. Cohort assignment in the prospective study relied on participant-reported clinical history from a screening survey and a study questionnaire. Recovered participants in ImmuneRACE Cohort 3 were defined by two consecutive negative NP/OP PCR tests, clearance by a healthcare professional, or resolution of symptoms. Mobile phlebotomists in the prospective study collected whole blood, serum and a nasopharyngeal or oropharyngeal swab from every participant. Participants in the prospective study had the option to provide additional blood draws and questionnaires over an approximately two-month period. Blood samples from the prospective study were shipped frozen or at room temperature prior to DNA extraction. About this clone: There is no known antigen for this receptor. Nothing much larger sits one base from this clone, and base qualities are not available.

TCRbeta CDR3 regions were amplified from genomic DNA by means of the immunoSEQ Assay, a bias-controlled multiplex PCR. The original methods were these. The number of nucleated cells in each sample was estimated by amplification of reference gene primers within the assay. Sequence reads were collapsed and filtered to measure the absolute abundance of every unique TCRbeta CDR3 rearrangement. For each sample, productive Simpson clonality was calculated as the square root of Simpson's diversity index across productive rearrangements. The table was pulled from immuneACCESS by TCRdb, which kept in-frame rearrangements only. Such tables lose some clones; where checked, under half of the loss comes from unresolved V genes, and the rest has no known cause. The V and J calls and clone size were taken over from that table, and D and trimming were inferred from the DNA. This sample has approximately 300,000 clones in its table, and 70% to 90% of those were observed once. Of the sample, roughly 4.3% falls within the top ten clones.

Cut back by 3 bases and 8 bases, the V and J ends lie 11 bases apart. From the cysteine through the phenylalanine, the CDR3 covers 12 amino acids. Of the read, only the CDR3 DNA is kept; its 36 bases are in frame from base 1. CDR1 and CDR2 are drawn from the germline V gene (reference sequence): GTSNPN, SVGIG. The source material was PBMCs or T cells enriched from blood (not recorded which). The sequence was obtained from a woman in her twenties or thirties who had recovered from COVID-19. The chain couples TRBV30 to TRBJ2-4; a weak D assignment points to TRBD1 (7 bases agree). The CDR3 has the sequence CAWSDREDIQYF. DNA sequence: TGTGCCTGGAGCGACAGGGAGGACATTCAGTACTTC.